The rows below give T cell receptor beta chains drawn from one sample of a study of ipilimumab plus nivolumab after autologous stem cell transplantation. Using immunoSEQ multiplex PCR, the repertoire was profiled, and TCRdb retains in-frame clones only, with some absent. The profile shows approximately 10,000 clones, around 63% of them singletons. Sequenced material: PBMCs, taken in a trial of ipilimumab plus nivolumab as post-transplant consolidation. These receptors were collected from a male donor with diffuse large B-cell lymphoma. Each CDR3 is given with its conserved first and last residue. D genes are given only for firm matches. Size values are once, few and many counts, or a class for expanded clones, and some rows have none.

size	V	J	D	CDR3	DNA
NA	TRBV15	TRBJ2-3	NA	CATSTEGDSGTQYF	TGTGCCACCAGCACCGAAGGCGATTCTGGTACGCAGTATTTT
few	TRBV27	TRBJ1-1	NA	CASSRGGNTEAFF	TGTGCCAGCAGCCGGGGGGGAAACACTGAAGCTTTCTTT
NA	TRBV7-8	TRBJ1-1	NA	CASSLALYTEAFF	TGTGCCAGCAGCTTAGCGTTATACACTGAAGCTTTCTTT
NA	TRBV29-1	TRBJ1-1	TRBD1	CSVRTGANTEAFF	TGCAGCGTAAGGACAGGGGCGAACACTGAAGCTTTCTTT
NA	TRBV9	TRBJ2-2	NA	CASSTTVNTGELFF	TGTGCCAGCAGCACGACGGTGAACACCGGGGAGCTGTTTTTT
NA	TRBV13	TRBJ1-2	NA	CASSPFAQGFGYGYTF	TGTGCCAGCAGCCCCTTCGCGCAGGGTTTCGGCTATGGCTACACCTTC
NA	TRBV6-5	TRBJ2-4	NA	CASSRRPPVQYF	TGTGCCAGCAGTCGCCGGCCACCCGTTCAGTACTTC
NA	TRBV5-6	TRBJ2-5	NA	CASSSLGGMDSTGEETQYF	TGTGCCAGCAGCTCCCTAGGGGGTATGGACAGCACCGGGGAAGAGACCCAGTACTTC
NA	TRBV5-4	TRBJ2-7	TRBD2	CASSLISGRANEQYF	TGTGCCAGCAGCCTGATTAGCGGGAGGGCCAACGAGCAGTACTTC
NA	TRBV11-3	TRBJ1-1	NA	CASRKRPGDTEAFF	TGTGCCAGCAGGAAAAGACCGGGGGACACTGAAGCTTTCTTT
NA	TRBV6-6	TRBJ2-3	NA	CASKPGLLSTDTQYF	TGTGCCAGCAAGCCGGGACTCCTTAGCACAGATACGCAGTATTTT
NA	TRBV7-9	TRBJ2-1	NA	CASSLSGPSNEQFF	TGTGCCAGCAGCCTTAGCGGACCGAGCAATGAGCAGTTCTTC
NA	TRBV6-5	TRBJ1-1	NA	CASTKTEAFF	TGTGCCAGCACTAAGACTGAAGCTTTCTTT
NA	TRBV7-6	TRBJ2-1	NA	CASSLVANEQFF	TGTGCCAGCAGCTTAGTAGCCAATGAGCAGTTCTTC
NA	TRBV29-1	TRBJ1-2	NA	CSVGVMGAVANYGYTF	TGCAGCGTGGGCGTTATGGGAGCTGTAGCTAACTATGGCTACACCTTC
NA	TRBV29-1	TRBJ2-1	NA	CSVEKGRPSYNEQFF	TGCAGCGTTGAAAAGGGGCGGCCCTCCTACAATGAGCAGTTCTTC
NA	TRBV14	TRBJ1-3	TRBD1	CASSQDWGQGAYGNTIYF	TGTGCCAGCAGCCAAGATTGGGGGCAGGGGGCGTACGGAAACACCATATATTTT
NA	TRBV4-2	TRBJ2-7	TRBD2	CASSQPLTSGVTYEQYF	TGTGCCAGCAGCCAACCCTTGACTAGCGGGGTAACCTACGAGCAGTACTTC
NA	TRBV7-8	TRBJ1-1	NA	CASSVPGATEAFF	TGTGCCAGCAGCGTACCGGGGGCCACTGAAGCTTTCTTT
few	TRBV7-2	TRBJ2-7	NA	CASSPDTGGAYEQYF	TGTGCCAGCAGCCCGGACACAGGCGGAGCTTACGAGCAGTACTTC
few	TRBV29-1	TRBJ2-2	NA	CSVHTGTTNTGELFF	TGCAGCGTCCATACCGGGACGACGAACACCGGGGAGCTGTTTTTT
NA	TRBV7-9	TRBJ1-4	TRBD1	CASSPYGRQGHEKLFF	TGTGCCAGCAGCCCCTATGGGAGACAGGGGCACGAAAAACTGTTTTTT
many	TRBV29-1	TRBJ2-5	TRBD2	CSVEVASGASATQYF	TGCAGCGTTGAGGTAGCTAGCGGGGCCTCAGCGACCCAGTACTTC
few	TRBV12-5	TRBJ1-1	NA	CASGLILGTPNTEAFF	TGTGCTAGTGGTTTGATTCTCGGCACCCCGAACACTGAAGCTTTCTTT
NA	TRBV19	TRBJ2-1	NA	CASSIGTPSYNEQFF	TGTGCCAGTAGTATTGGGACTCCTTCCTACAATGAGCAGTTCTTC
NA	TRBV5-1	TRBJ2-7	TRBD2	CASRPGLAGPYEQYF	TGCGCCAGCAGACCGGGACTAGCGGGTCCCTACGAGCAGTACTTC
NA	TRBV5-1	TRBJ2-7	TRBD1	CASSNPGTGIYEQYF	TGCGCCAGCAGCAACCCGGGGACAGGGATCTACGAGCAGTACTTC
NA	TRBV6-1	TRBJ2-1	TRBD2	CASSEASSGRGANEQFF	TGTGCCAGCAGTGAAGCCTCTAGCGGGCGTGGGGCCAATGAGCAGTTCTTC
NA	TRBV7-7	TRBJ1-2	NA	CASSIGECRKTYGYTF	TGTGCCAGCAGCATAGGAGAGTGCCGAAAGACCTATGGCTACACCTTC
NA	TRBV10-3	TRBJ2-1	TRBD1	CAISEMGTGREQFF	TGTGCCATCAGTGAGATGGGGACAGGGCGGGAGCAGTTCTTC
NA	TRBV9	TRBJ2-5	NA	CASTPGSTSQETQYF	TGTGCCAGCACTCCTGGATCTACTAGTCAAGAGACCCAGTACTTC
NA	TRBV7-8	TRBJ2-1	TRBD2	CASSLAGTSGNNEQFF	TGTGCCAGCAGCTTAGCGGGGACTAGCGGTAACAATGAGCAGTTCTTC
once	TRBV7-2	TRBJ1-2	NA	CASSFKSGHHYGYTF	TGTGCCAGCAGCTTTAAGAGTGGACATCACTATGGCTACACCTTC
NA	TRBV9	TRBJ1-1	TRBD1	CASSPGQGAGTEAFF	TGTGCCAGCAGCCCGGGACAGGGGGCTGGCACTGAAGCTTTCTTT
NA	TRBV19	TRBJ2-7	TRBD1	CASSVGQGGYEQYF	TGTGCCAGTAGTGTTGGACAGGGCGGTTACGAGCAGTACTTC
once	TRBV5-1	TRBJ2-1	NA	CASSSGVLSYNEQFF	TGCGCCAGCAGCTCGGGGGTCCTCTCCTACAATGAGCAGTTCTTC
NA	TRBV21-1	TRBJ1-1	NA	CASSKGGGRVNTEAFF	TGTGCCAGCAGCAAAGGCGGGGGGCGGGTGAACACTGAAGCTTTCTTT
once	TRBV6-5	TRBJ2-3	NA	CASFERVTDTQYF	TGTGCCAGCTTTGAGCGGGTCACAGATACGCAGTATTTT
NA	TRBV28	TRBJ2-1	NA	CASSSPGGEQFF	TGTGCCAGCAGTTCTCCGGGTGGCGAGCAGTTCTTC
NA	TRBV18	TRBJ2-7	NA	CASSPFRVRQEILEQYF	TGTGCCAGCTCCCCCTTCAGGGTGAGGCAGGAGATCCTCGAGCAGTACTTC
NA	TRBV5-6	TRBJ1-1	NA	CASSTAAAEAFF	TGTGCCAGCAGCACGGCGGCTGCTGAAGCTTTCTTT
NA	TRBV19	TRBJ1-1	TRBD1	CASSIAPQGAGNSEAFF	TGTGCCAGTAGTATAGCACCGCAGGGGGCCGGGAATTCTGAAGCTTTCTTT
NA	TRBV13	TRBJ2-7	TRBD1	CASSLPWGQGGEQYF	TGTGCCAGCAGCTTACCTTGGGGACAGGGCGGCGAGCAGTACTTC
few	TRBV7-9	TRBJ2-1	TRBD1	CASSPTGTGLNEQFF	TGTGCCAGCAGCCCAACCGGGACAGGACTCAATGAGCAGTTCTTC
NA	TRBV5-4	TRBJ2-3	NA	CASSDLYSLTDTQYF	TGTGCCAGCAGCGATTTATACTCCCTCACAGATACGCAGTATTTT
NA	TRBV19	TRBJ2-3	TRBD2	CASTNSGPPADTQYF	TGTGCCAGTACCAATAGCGGGCCCCCGGCGGATACGCAGTATTTT
NA	TRBV5-6	TRBJ2-3	NA	CASSFPRDWPAGDTQYF	TGTGCCAGCAGCTTCCCCAGGGACTGGCCAGCGGGAGATACGCAGTATTTT